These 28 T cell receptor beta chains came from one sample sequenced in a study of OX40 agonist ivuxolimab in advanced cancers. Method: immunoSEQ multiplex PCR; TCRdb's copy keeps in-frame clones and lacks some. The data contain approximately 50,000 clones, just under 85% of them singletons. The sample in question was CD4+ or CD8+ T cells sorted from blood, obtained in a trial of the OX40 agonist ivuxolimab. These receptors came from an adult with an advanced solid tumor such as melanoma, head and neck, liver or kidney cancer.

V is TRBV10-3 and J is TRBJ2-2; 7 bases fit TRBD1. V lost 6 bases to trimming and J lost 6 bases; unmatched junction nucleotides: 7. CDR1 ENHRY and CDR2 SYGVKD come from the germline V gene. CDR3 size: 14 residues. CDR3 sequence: CAISYSDRPGELFF. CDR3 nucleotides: TGTGCCATCAGCTATTCGGACAGGCCCGGGGAGCTGTTTTTT.

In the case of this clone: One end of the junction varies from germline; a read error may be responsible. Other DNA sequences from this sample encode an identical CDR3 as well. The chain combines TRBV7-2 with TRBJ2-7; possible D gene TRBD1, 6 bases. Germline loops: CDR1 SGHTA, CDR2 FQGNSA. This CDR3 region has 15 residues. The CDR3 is CASSSQQGPSYEQYF. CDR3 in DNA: TGCGCCAGCAGCTCCCAGCAGGGGCCCTCCTACGAGCAGTACTTC.

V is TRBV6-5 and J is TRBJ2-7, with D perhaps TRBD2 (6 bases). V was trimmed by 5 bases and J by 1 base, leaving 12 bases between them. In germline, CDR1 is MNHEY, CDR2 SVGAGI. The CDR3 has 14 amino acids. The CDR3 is CASSVSGPSYEQYF. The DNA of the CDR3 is TGTGCCAGCAGTGTTAGCGGACCTTCCTACGAGCAGTACTTC.

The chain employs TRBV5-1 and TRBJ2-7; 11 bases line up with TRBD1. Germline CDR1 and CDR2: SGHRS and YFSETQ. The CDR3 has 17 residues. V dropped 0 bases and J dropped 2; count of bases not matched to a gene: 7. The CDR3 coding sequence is TGCGCCAGCAGCTTGGCCGCGGGACAGGGGGGAACCTACGAGCAGTACTTC. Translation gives CASSLAAGQGGTYEQYF.

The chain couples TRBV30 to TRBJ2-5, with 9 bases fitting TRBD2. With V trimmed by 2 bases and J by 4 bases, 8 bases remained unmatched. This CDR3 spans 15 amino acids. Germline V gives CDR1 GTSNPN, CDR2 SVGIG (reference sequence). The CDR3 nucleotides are TGTGCCTGGAGTCTGGCGGGGGGGCTGGGAGAGACCCAGTACTTC. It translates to CAWSLAGGLGETQYF.

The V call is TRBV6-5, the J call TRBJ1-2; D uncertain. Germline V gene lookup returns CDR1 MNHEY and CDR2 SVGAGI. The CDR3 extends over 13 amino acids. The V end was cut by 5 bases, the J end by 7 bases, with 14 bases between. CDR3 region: CASSREFKSGYTF. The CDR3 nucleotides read TGTGCCAGCAGTAGGGAATTCAAAAGTGGCTACACCTTC.

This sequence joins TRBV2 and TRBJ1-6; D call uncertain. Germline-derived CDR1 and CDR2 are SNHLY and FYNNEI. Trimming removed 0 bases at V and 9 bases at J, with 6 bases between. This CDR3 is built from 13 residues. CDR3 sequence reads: CASSEASSSPLHF. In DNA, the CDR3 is TGTGCCAGCAGTGAAGCTTCGTCTTCACCCCTCCACTTT.

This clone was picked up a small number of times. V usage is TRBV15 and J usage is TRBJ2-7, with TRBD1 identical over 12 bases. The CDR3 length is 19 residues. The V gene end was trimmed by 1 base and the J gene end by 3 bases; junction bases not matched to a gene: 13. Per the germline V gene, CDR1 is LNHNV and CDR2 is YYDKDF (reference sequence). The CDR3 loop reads CATSRGSGTGGLMGYEQYF. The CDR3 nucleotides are TGTGCCACCAGCAGAGGGTCCGGGACAGGGGGCCTTATGGGCTACGAGCAGTACTTC.

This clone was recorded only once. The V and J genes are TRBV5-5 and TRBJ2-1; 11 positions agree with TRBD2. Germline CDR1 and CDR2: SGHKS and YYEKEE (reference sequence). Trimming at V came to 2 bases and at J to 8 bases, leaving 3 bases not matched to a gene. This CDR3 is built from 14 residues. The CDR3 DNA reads TGTGCCAGCAGCTTTGGACTAGCGGGTTATGAGCAGTTCTTC. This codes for CASSFGLAGYEQFF.

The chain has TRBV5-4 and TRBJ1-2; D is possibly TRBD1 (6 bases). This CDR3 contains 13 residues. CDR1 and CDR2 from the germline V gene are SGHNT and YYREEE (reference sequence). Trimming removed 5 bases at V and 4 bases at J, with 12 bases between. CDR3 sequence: CASRYREGYGYTF. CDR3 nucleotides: TGTGCCAGCAGATACAGGGAGGGCTATGGCTACACCTTC.

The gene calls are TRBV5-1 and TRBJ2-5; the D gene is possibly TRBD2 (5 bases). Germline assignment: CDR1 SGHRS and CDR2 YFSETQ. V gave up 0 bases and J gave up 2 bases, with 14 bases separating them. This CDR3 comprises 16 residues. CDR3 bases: TGCGCCAGCAGCTTGGGTTGGCCCCCGGGGCAAGAGACCCAGTACTTC. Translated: CASSLGWPPGQETQYF.

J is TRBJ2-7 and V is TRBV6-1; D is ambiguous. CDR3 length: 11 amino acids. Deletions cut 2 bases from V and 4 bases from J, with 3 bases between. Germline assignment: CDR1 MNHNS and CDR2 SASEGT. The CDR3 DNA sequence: TGTGCCAGCAGTGAATTTTACGAGCAGTACTTC. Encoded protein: CASSEFYEQYF.

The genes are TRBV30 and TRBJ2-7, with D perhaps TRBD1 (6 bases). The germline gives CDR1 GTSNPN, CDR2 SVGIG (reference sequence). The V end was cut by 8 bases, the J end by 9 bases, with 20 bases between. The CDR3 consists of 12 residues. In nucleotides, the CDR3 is TGTGCCGGGAACAGGGCACCTTTCGGGCAGTACTTC. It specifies CAGNRAPFGQYF. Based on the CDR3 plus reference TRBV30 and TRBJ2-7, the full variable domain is SQTIHQWPATLVQPVGSPLSLECTVEGTSNPNLYWYRQAAGRGLQLLFYSVGIGQISSEVPQNLSASRPQDRQFILSSKKLLLSDSGFYLCAGNRAPFGQYFGPGTRLTVT.

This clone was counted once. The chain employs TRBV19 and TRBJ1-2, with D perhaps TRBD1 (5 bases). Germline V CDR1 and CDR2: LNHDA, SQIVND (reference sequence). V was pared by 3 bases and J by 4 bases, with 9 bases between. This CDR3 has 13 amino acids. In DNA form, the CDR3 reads TGTGCCAGTAGTATTGGGACCAGCTATGGCTACACCTTC. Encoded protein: CASSIGTSYGYTF.

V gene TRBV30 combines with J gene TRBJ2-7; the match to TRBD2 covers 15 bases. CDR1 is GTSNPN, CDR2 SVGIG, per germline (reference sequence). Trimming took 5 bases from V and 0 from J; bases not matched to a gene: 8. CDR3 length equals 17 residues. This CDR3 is CAWDRGLAGGSSYEQYF. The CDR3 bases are TGTGCCTGGGACAGGGGACTAGCGGGAGGAAGCTCCTACGAGCAGTACTTC. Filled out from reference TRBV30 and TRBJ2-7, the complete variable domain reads SQTIHQWPATLVQPVGSPLSLECTVEGTSNPNLYWYRQAAGRGLQLLFYSVGIGQISSEVPQNLSASRPQDRQFILSSKKLLLSDSGFYLCAWDRGLAGGSSYEQYFGPGTRLTVT.

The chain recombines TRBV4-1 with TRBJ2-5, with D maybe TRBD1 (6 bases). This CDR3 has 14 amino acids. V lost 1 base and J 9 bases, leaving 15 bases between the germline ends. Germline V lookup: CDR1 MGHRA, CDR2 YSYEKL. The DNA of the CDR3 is TGCGCCAGCAGCCAAGGCTCAGTGGCAGGGGCCCAGTACTTC. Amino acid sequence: CASSQGSVAGAQYF.

CDR3 amino acids: CASRAGDSIYGYTF. The CDR3 bases are TGTGCCAGCAGGGCGGGGGACAGCATCTATGGCTACACCTTC. V and J are TRBV14 and TRBJ1-2, with TRBD1 matching 7 bases. CDR3 size: 14 residues. V lost 6 bases and J lost 4; bases outside the gene matches: 8. Germline assignment: CDR1 SGHDN and CDR2 FVKESK.

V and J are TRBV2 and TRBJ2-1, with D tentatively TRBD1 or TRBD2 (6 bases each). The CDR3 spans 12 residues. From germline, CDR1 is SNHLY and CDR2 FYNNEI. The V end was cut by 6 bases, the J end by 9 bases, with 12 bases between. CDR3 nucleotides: TGTGCCAGCAGGCCGGGGGCTTCTGAGCAGTTCTTC. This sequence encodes CASRPGASEQFF.

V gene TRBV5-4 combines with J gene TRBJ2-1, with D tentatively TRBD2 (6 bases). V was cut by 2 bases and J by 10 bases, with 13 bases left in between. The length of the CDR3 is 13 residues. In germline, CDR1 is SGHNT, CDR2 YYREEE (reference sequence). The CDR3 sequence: CASSLVGGGEQFF. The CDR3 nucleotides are TGTGCCAGCAGCTTAGTGGGTGGGGGGGAGCAGTTCTTC.

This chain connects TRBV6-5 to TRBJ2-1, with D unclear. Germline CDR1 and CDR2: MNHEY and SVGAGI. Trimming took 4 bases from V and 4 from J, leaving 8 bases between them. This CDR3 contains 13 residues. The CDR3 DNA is TGTGCCAGCAGTTTGGCGGAGTACAATGAGCAGTTCTTC. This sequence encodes CASSLAEYNEQFF.

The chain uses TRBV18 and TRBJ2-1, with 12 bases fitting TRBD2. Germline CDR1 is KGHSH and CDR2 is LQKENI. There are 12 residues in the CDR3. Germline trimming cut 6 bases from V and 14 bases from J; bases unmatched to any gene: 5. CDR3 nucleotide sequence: TGTGCCAGCTCTCCTACTAGCGGGAGGAAGTTCTTC. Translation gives CASSPTSGRKFF.

CDR3 residues: CAIGGAGELFF. As DNA, the CDR3 is TGTGCCATCGGGGGGGCCGGGGAGCTGTTTTTT. The J gene is TRBJ2-2, the V gene TRBV10-3; the match to TRBD2 covers 7 bases. Germline V CDR1 and CDR2: ENHRY, SYGVKD. CDR3 length: 11 amino acids. The V and J ends lost 8 bases and 6 bases, in that order; junction bases with no gene match: 0.

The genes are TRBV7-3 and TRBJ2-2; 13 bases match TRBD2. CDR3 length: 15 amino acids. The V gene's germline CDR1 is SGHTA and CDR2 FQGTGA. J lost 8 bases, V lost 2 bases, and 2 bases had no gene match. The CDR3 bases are TGTGCCAGCAGCTTAGGACTAGCGGGAGATGGGGAGCTGTTTTTT. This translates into CASSLGLAGDGELFF. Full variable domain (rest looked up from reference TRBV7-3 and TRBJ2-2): GAGVSQTPSNKVTEKGKYVELRCDPISGHTALYWYRQSLGQGPEFLIYFQGTGAADDSGLPNDRFFAVRPEGSVSTLKIQRTERGDSAVYLCASSLGLAGDGELFFGEGSRLTVL.

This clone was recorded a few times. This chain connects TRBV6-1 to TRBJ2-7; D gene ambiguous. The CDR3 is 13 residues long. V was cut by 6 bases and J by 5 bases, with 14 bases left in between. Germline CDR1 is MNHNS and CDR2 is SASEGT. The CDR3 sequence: CASRGTRADEQYF. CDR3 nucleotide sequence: TGTGCCAGCAGAGGAACCCGGGCCGACGAGCAGTACTTC.

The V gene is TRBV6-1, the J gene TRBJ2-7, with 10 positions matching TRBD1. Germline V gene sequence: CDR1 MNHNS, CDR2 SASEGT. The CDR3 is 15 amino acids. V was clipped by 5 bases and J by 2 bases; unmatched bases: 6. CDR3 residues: CASSSTGQGTYEQYF. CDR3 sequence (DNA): TGTGCCAGCAGTTCCACGGGACAGGGGACCTACGAGCAGTACTTC.

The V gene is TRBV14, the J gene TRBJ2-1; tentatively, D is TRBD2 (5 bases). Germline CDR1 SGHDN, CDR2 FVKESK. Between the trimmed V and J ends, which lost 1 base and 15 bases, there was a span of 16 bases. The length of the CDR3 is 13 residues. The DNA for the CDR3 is TGTGCCAGCAGCCAAGGTCCGGCCGGGAAGCCGTTCTTC. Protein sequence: CASSQGPAGKPFF.

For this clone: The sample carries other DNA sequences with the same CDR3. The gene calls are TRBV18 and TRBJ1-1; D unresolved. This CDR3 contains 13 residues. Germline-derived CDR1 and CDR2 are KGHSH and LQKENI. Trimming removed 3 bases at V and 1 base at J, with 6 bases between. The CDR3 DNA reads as TGTGCCAGCTCACCGCAAGGGAACACTGAAGCTTTCTTT. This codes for CASSPQGNTEAFF.

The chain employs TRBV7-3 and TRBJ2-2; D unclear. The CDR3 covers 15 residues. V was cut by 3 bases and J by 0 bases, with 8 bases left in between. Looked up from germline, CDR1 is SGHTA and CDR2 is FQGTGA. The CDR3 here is CASSLKVANTGELFF. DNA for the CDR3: TGTGCCAGCAGCTTGAAAGTAGCGAACACCGGGGAGCTGTTTTTT.